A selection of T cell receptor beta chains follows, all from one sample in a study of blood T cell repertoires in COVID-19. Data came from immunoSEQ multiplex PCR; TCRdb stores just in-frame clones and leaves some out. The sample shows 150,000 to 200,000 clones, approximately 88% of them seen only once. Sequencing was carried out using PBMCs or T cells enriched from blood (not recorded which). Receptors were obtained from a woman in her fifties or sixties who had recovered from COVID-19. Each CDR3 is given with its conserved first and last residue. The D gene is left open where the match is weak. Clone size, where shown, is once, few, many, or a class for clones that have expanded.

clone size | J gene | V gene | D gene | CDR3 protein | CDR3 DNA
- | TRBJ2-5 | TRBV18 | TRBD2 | CASSHGTSGETQYF | TGTGCCAGCTCACACGGGACTAGCGGGGAGACCCAGTACTTC
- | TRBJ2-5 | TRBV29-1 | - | CSVRRGHQETQYF | TGCAGCGTTAGAAGGGGCCACCAAGAGACCCAGTACTTC
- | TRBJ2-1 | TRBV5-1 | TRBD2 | CASSLQTSGTNEQFF | TGCGCCAGCAGCCTACAGACTAGCGGGACCAATGAGCAGTTCTTC
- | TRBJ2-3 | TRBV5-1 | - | CASSREGDTDTQYF | TGCGCCAGCAGCAGGGAGGGGGACACAGATACGCAGTATTTT
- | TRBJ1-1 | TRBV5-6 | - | CASLGNVRGALNTEAFF | TGTGCCAGCCTTGGGAACGTCCGGGGGGCCTTGAACACTGAAGCTTTCTTT
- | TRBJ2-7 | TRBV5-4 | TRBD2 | CASSSGRPYEQYF | TGTGCCAGCAGTAGCGGGAGGCCTTACGAGCAGTACTTC
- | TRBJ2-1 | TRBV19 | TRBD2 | CASSGGLAGVNPVF | TGTGCCAGTAGTGGGGGACTAGCGGGAGTTAATCCGGTCTTC
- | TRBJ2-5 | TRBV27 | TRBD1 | CASSFGTGGQETQYF | TGTGCCAGCAGTTTTGGGACAGGGGGCCAAGAGACCCAGTACTTC
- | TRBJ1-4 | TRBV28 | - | CAPSANEKLFF | TGTGCCCCCAGTGCTAATGAAAAACTGTTTTTT
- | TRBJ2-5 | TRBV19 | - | CASSQVQQETQYF | TGTGCCAGTAGTCAGGTCCAGCAAGAGACCCAGTACTTC
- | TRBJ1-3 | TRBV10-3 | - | CAISESSPNSGNTIYF | TGTGCCATCAGTGAGTCGAGCCCGAACTCTGGAAACACCATATATTTT
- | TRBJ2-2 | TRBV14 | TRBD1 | CASSQIGQGNTGELFF | TGTGCCAGCAGCCAGATCGGACAGGGAAACACCGGGGAGCTGTTTTTT
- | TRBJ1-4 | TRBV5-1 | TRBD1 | CASSGQGGDEKLFF | TGCGCCAGCAGCGGACAGGGTGGGGATGAAAAACTGTTTTTT
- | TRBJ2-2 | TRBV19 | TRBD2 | CASSIGGGAGELFF | TGTGCCAGTAGTATAGGGGGAGGGGCCGGGGAGCTGTTTTTT
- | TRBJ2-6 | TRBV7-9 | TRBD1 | CASRGQGIYSGANVLTF | TGTGCCAGCAGGGGACAGGGGATATACTCTGGGGCCAACGTCCTGACTTTC
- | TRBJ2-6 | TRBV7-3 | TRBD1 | CASSPPGQTSGANVLTF | TGTGCCAGCAGCCCACCGGGACAGACCTCTGGGGCCAACGTCCTGACTTTC
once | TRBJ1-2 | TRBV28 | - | CASTQGDNYGYTF | TGTGCCAGCACCCAAGGGGATAACTATGGCTACACCTTC
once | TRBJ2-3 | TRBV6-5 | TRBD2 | CASGAGGLTDTQYF | TGTGCCAGCGGAGCGGGAGGGCTCACAGATACGCAGTATTTT
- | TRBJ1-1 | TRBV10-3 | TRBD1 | CATATEGALAFF | TGTGCCACCGCTACAGAGGGGGCCTTGGCTTTCTTT
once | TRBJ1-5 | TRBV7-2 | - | CASSLPPPQAQHF | TGTGCCAGCAGCTTACCCCCCCCACAGGCCCAGCATTTT
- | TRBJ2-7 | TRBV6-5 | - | CASSYQQEQYF | TGTGCCAGCAGTTATCAACAAGAACAGTACTTC
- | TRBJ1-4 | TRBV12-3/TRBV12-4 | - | CASSLQAGKLFF | TGTGCCAGCAGTTTACAGGCGGGTAAACTGTTTTTT
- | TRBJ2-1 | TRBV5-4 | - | CASSRGYNEQFF | TGTGCCAGCAGCAGAGGCTACAATGAGCAGTTCTTC
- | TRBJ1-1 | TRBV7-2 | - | CASSSRRWADKNTEAFF | TGTGCCAGCAGCTCCCGCCGGTGGGCAGATAAGAACACTGAAGCTTTCTTT
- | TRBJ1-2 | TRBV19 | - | CATIGGRQHGYTF | TGTGCCACCATCGGCGGTAGACAGCATGGCTACACCTTC
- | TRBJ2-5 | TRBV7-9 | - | CASSWIKGREQETQYF | TGTGCCAGCAGCTGGATCAAGGGCAGGGAACAAGAGACCCAGTACTTC
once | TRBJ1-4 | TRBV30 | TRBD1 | CAWSPTTRGLNEKLFF | TGTGCCTGGAGTCCCACCACCAGGGGGCTTAATGAAAAACTGTTTTTT
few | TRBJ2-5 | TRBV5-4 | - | CASRRTAGGEETQYF | TGTGCCAGCAGACGGACGGCAGGAGGGGAAGAGACCCAGTACTTC
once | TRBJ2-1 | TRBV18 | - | CASSPNMFGTVDEQFF | TGTGCCAGCTCACCAAACATGTTTGGGACTGTAGATGAGCAGTTCTTC
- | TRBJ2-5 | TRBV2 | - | CASSEWDNQETQYF | TGTGCCAGCAGTGAATGGGACAACCAAGAGACCCAGTACTTC
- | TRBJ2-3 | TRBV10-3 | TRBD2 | CALRDSGVDTQYF | TGTGCCTTGCGAGATAGCGGGGTAGATACGCAGTATTTT
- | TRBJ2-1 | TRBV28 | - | CASSFATRGFNEQFF | TGTGCCAGCAGTTTTGCGACTCGGGGGTTCAATGAGCAGTTCTTC
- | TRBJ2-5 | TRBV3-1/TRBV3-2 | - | CASSQRLETQYF | TGTGCCAGCAGCCAACGGTTGGAGACCCAGTACTTC
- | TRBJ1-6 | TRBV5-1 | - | CASSLFSGRSSSPLHF | TGCGCCAGCAGCTTGTTTTCAGGGCGCAGCAGCTCACCCCTCCACTTT
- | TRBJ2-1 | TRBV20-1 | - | CSASRGLNEQFF | TGCAGTGCTAGTAGGGGGTTAAATGAGCAGTTCTTC
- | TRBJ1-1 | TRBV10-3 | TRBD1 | CAIRGWTGLDTEAFF | TGTGCCATCAGGGGCTGGACAGGGCTAGACACTGAAGCTTTCTTT
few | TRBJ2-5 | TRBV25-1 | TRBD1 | CASSEGARGHQETQYF | TGTGCCAGCAGTGAGGGGGCGAGGGGGCACCAAGAGACCCAGTACTTC
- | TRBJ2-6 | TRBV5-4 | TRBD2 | CARSGGGGSGANVLTF | TGTGCCCGCAGCGGCGGGGGGGGCTCTGGGGCCAACGTCCTGACTTTC
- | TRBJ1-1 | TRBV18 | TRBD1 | CASSSSGGRTEAFF | TGTGCCAGCTCGTCCTCAGGGGGAAGAACTGAAGCTTTCTTT
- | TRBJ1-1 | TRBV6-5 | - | CASSYSRTAMNTEAFF | TGTGCCAGCAGTTACTCCCGGACAGCCATGAACACTGAAGCTTTCTTT
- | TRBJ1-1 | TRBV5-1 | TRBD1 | CASSTQGNTEAFF | TGCGCCAGCAGCACACAGGGGAATACTGAAGCTTTCTTT
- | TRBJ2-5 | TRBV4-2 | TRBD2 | CASSQVGRGGAETQYF | TGTGCCAGCAGCCAAGTAGGGCGGGGGGGCGCGGAGACCCAGTACTTC
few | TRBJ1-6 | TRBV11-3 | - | CASSLDRGGDNSPLHF | TGTGCCAGCAGCTTAGATCGGGGTGGGGATAATTCACCCCTCCACTTT
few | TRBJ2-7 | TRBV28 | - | CASRSSGRGSYEQYF | TGTGCCAGCAGATCAAGCGGCAGAGGGTCTTACGAGCAGTACTTC
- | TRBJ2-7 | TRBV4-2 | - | CASSQDRGPQDEQYF | TGTGCCAGCAGCCAAGATAGGGGCCCTCAGGACGAGCAGTACTTC
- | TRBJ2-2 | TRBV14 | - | CASSQRKGRDTGELFF | TGTGCCAGCAGCCAACGGAAGGGGCGCGACACCGGGGAGCTGTTTTTT
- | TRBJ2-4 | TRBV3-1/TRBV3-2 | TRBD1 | CASSQTGSTAKNIQYF | TGTGCCAGCAGCCAGACAGGGAGCACGGCCAAAAACATTCAGTACTTC
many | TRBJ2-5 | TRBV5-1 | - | CASSDTGGTQYF | TGCGCCAGCAGCGACACCGGGGGGACCCAGTACTTC
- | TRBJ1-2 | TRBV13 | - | CASSLNEAYGYTF | TGTGCCAGCAGCTTAAATGAGGCCTATGGCTACACCTTC
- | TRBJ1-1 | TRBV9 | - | CASSVGGAWGAEAFF | TGTGCCAGCAGCGTAGGTGGGGCCTGGGGCGCTGAAGCTTTCTTT
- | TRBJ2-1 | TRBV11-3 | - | CASSKEGTAYNEQFF | TGTGCCAGCAGCAAGGAGGGGACTGCATACAATGAGCAGTTCTTC
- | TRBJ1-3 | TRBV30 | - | CAWSHSGNTIYF | TGTGCCTGGTCCCACTCTGGAAACACCATATATTTT
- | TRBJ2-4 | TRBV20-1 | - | CSASSQGGKNIQYF | TGCAGTGCTAGTTCCCAGGGGGGCAAAAACATTCAGTACTTC
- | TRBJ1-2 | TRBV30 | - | CAWWKRGGDYGYTF | TGTGCCTGGTGGAAAAGGGGAGGAGACTATGGCTACACCTTC